What follows are 17 T cell receptor beta chains derived from one specimen sequenced in a study of blood T cells in healthy people across ages. Together with a sample-barcoded 5' primer, a J-beta primer mix was included in a second PCR lasting roughly 6 to 12 cycles. TCRdb fed the 5' RACE reads into MiXCR, producing one record per CDR3 protein. Of approximately 780,000 distinct CDR3 sequences listed, under 30% are singletons. This same sample was also taken into another study, of T cells of mothers and their children.

The specimen was blood. The receptors here all came from a boy aged 5-17 years in good health.

The V call is TRBV6-2 or TRBV6-3, the J call TRBJ1-2, with 7 bases lining up with TRBD1. Trimming cost V 4 bases and J 11 bases; bases outside gene matches: 4. CDR1 is MNHEY and CDR2 is SVGEGT in the germline V gene. The CDR3 is 11 residues long. This CDR3 is CASSWDSKYTF. The CDR3 DNA is TGTGCCAGCAGTTGGGACAGTAAATACACCTTC.

This chain joins TRBV10-3 and TRBJ2-7; D may match TRBD1 or TRBD2 (6 bases each). Germline V lookup: CDR1 ENHRY, CDR2 SYGVKD. CDR3 length: 14 amino acids. The CDR3 here is CASSEGGSTYEQYV. For the CDR3, the DNA is TGTGCCAGCAGTGAGGGGGGATCCACCTACGAGCAGTACGTC.

This clonotype was counted a single time. The J gene is TRBJ1-2, the V gene TRBV24-1; 7 bases are a match to TRBD1. Germline CDR1 and CDR2: KGHDR and SFDVKD. The CDR3 extends over 15 amino acids. V was pared by 10 bases and J by 2 bases, with 12 bases of the junction left unmatched. CDR3 in DNA: TGTGCCACGACTCCCCCCGGGACAGTGAACTATGGCTACACCTTC. This codes for CATTPPGTVNYGYTF.

CDR3 coding DNA: TGTGCCAGCAGCTTAGTGTCAGGGCAAAGCATTCAGTACTTC. Translated: CASSLVSGQSIQYF. The V call is TRBV11-3, the J call TRBJ2-4; TRBD1 might be the D (5 bases). With 1 base removed from V and 9 bases from J, the gap between germline ends came to 13 bases. Germline-derived CDR1 and CDR2 are SGHNT and YENEEA. The CDR3 extends over 14 amino acids.

The chain employs TRBV5-5 and TRBJ2-7; D may be TRBD1 or TRBD2 (6 bases each). CDR1 is SGHKS, CDR2 YYEKEE, per germline (reference sequence). This CDR3 is 14 amino acids long. V was clipped by 0 bases and J by 7 bases, with 14 bases between them. CDR3 bases: TGTGCCAGCAGCTTGGTTCGGGGGCTGGGAGAGCAGTACTTC. It translates to CASSLVRGLGEQYF.

The chain recombines TRBV7-9 with TRBJ2-5; D is perhaps TRBD2 (5 bases). The V gene's germline CDR1 is SEHNR and CDR2 FQNEAQ (reference sequence). Trimming removed 0 bases at V and 5 bases at J, with 13 bases between. The CDR3 length is 15 residues. CDR3 sequence: CASSLARGMAETQYF. The CDR3 coding sequence is TGTGCCAGCAGCTTAGCCCGGGGTATGGCGGAGACCCAGTACTTC.

V gene TRBV29-1 combines with J gene TRBJ2-1, with 12 bases fitting TRBD2. Germline CDR1 and CDR2: SQVTM and ANQGSEA. The CDR3 runs to 16 residues. Trimming at V came to 6 bases and at J to 6 bases, leaving 12 bases not matched to a gene. For the CDR3, the DNA is TGCAGCGTAATTTTGGCTAGCGGGGGGGCGGCCAATGAGCAGTTCTTC. It codes for CSVILASGGAANEQFF.

Only a few counts were recorded for this clonotype. J is TRBJ1-4 and V is TRBV18; D not certain. Germline CDR1 is KGHSH and CDR2 is LQKENI. Trimming cost V 1 base and J 7 bases, with 10 bases left between them. The CDR3 is made up of 14 amino acids. CDR3 in DNA: TGTGCCAGCTCACCACGAAGGGAAACTGAAAAACTGTTTTTT. Its protein is CASSPRRETEKLFF.

This sequence joins TRBV3-1 and TRBJ2-5, with 8 nucleotides matching TRBD1. CDR3 length: 17 amino acids. Germline V gene sequence: CDR1 LGHDT, CDR2 YNNKEL (reference sequence). V lost 2 bases and J lost 4; bases outside the gene matches: 12. DNA for the CDR3: TGTGCCAGCAGCCAACTAAACCGACAGGGGCGAGGAGAGACCCAGTACTTC. As protein: CASSQLNRQGRGETQYF.

This clonotype was picked up many times. The rearrangement uses TRBV9 and TRBJ2-1; 10 bases align to TRBD2. Germline CDR1 is SGDLS and CDR2 is YYNGEE. The CDR3 length is 14 residues. Germline trimming cut 4 bases from V and 9 bases from J; bases unmatched to any gene: 7. The CDR3 DNA reads TGTGCCAGCAGCCCGAGACTAGCGGGCATTGAGCAGTTCTTC. It encodes CASSPRLAGIEQFF.

This clonotype was seen a few times. The chain carries TRBV10-3 and TRBJ2-2; possibly TRBD1 or TRBD2 for D (6 bases each). CDR1 is ENHRY and CDR2 is SYGVKD in the germline V gene. V gave up 6 bases and J gave up 0 bases, with 11 bases separating them. The CDR3 consists of 15 residues. CDR3 sequence reads: CAIRGGQPNTGELFF. As DNA, the CDR3 is TGTGCCATCAGGGGAGGACAGCCGAACACCGGGGAGCTGTTTTTT.

The rearrangement joins TRBV6-4 to TRBJ2-6, with TRBD2 as a possible D gene (6 bases). Germline V gene data show CDR1 as MRHNA and CDR2 as SNTAGT. The CDR3 runs 16 residues. V lost 6 bases and J 1 base, leaving 13 bases between the germline ends. DNA of the CDR3: TGTGCCAGCAGCCCTGAAGGAGGGTCTGGGGCCAACGTCCTGACTTTC. Its translation: CASSPEGGSGANVLTF.

This clonotype came up many times. V usage is TRBV5-1 and J usage is TRBJ2-3; TRBD2 agrees at 9 bases. With 5 bases clipped from V and 3 bases from J, the junction kept 1 base outside the gene matches. Germline lookup yields CDR1 SGHRS and CDR2 YFSETQ. CDR3 length: 13 residues. CDR3 sequence: CASSLAGTDTQYF. CDR3 nucleotide sequence: TGCGCCAGCAGTCTAGCGGGGACAGATACGCAGTATTTT.

This clonotype turned up a few times. The rearrangement links TRBV19 to TRBJ2-7, with 8 bases aligning to TRBD1. The CDR3 contains 15 residues. J gave up 5 bases and V 3 bases, and 9 bases lay outside the gene matches. Looked up from germline, CDR1 is LNHDA and CDR2 is SQIVND (reference sequence). CDR3 sequence (DNA): TGTGCCAGTAGTATCCCCGGACAGGGACGAAACGAGCAGTACTTC. Translation gives CASSIPGQGRNEQYF.

The rearrangement joins TRBV5-1 to TRBJ2-3; 9 bases align to TRBD2. Trimming at V came to 0 bases and at J to 3 bases, leaving 5 bases not matched to a gene. The CDR3 loop spans 16 amino acids. From germline, CDR1 is SGHRS and CDR2 YFSETQ. CDR3 nucleotides: TGCGCCAGCAGCTTGGTGCCAGCGGGGGGAACAGATACGCAGTATTTT. Its protein product is CASSLVPAGGTDTQYF.

This clonotype was seen only a few times. The V gene is TRBV10-1, the J gene TRBJ2-3; possible D gene TRBD2, 6 bases. The V and J ends lost 3 bases and 4 bases respectively, with 14 bases between them. The CDR3 has 15 amino acids. Germline V CDR1 and CDR2: WNHNN, SYGVQD (reference sequence). The CDR3 nucleotides read TGCGCCAGCAGTGAATCCGCGGGGATCGCAGATACGCAGTATTTT. This encodes CASSESAGIADTQYF.

This clonotype was seen a handful of times. The chain couples TRBV20-1 to TRBJ2-2; 9 nucleotides line up with TRBD1. J gave up 7 bases and V 3 bases, and 6 bases lay outside the gene matches. Germline V gives CDR1 DFQATT, CDR2 SNEGSKA (reference sequence). CDR3 size: 14 residues. CDR3 nucleotides: TGCAGTGCTAGCTGGGACAGGGCCGGCGGGGAGCTGTTTTTT. Its translation: CSASWDRAGGELFF.